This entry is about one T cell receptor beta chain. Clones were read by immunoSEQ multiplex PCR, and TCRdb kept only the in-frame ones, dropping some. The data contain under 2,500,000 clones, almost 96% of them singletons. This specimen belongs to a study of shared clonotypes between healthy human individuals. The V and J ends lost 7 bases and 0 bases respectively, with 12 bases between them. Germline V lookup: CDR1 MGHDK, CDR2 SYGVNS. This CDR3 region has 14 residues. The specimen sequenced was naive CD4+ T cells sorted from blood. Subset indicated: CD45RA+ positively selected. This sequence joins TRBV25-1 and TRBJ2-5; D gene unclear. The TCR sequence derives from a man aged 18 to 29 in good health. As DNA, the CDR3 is TGTGCCAGCACCCCCCACGAGTACCAAGAGACCCAGTACTTC. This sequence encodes CASTPHEYQETQYF.